The 9 T cell receptor beta chains below come from one sample, sequenced in a study of T cells in Graves' hyperthyroidism and ophthalmopathy. TCR beta CDR3 sequences were amplified from RNA transcripts. RT-PCR in the first round (using the HTBI primer set) targeted the TCR CDR3. TCRdb recomputed calls from the multiplex PCR reads with MiXCR, one row per CDR3 protein. Among around 370,000 distinct CDR3 sequences listed, approximately 17% were seen once. Input material: blood. The receptor source for this set is a man aged 18 to 30 with Graves' ophthalmopathy.

The chain carries TRBV7-6 and TRBJ2-2; TRBD1 or TRBD2 may be the D gene (5 bases each). This CDR3 region has 16 residues. Germline V lookup: CDR1 SGHVS, CDR2 FNYEAQ. V dropped 3 bases and J dropped 4 bases, with 15 bases sitting between them. The CDR3 loop is CASSLRGDAPTGELFF. The CDR3 DNA reads TGTGCCAGCAGCTTGAGGGGCGACGCCCCCACCGGGGAGCTGTTTTTT.

CDR3 loop: CASSFLSYGNEQFF. The CDR3 DNA reads as TGTGCCAGCAGCTTTCTATCATACGGGAATGAGCAGTTCTTC. The chain combines TRBV7-2 with TRBJ2-1; D unresolved. The V and J ends lost 3 bases and 7 bases respectively, with 13 bases between them. The CDR3 loop spans 14 amino acids. Germline CDR1 is SGHTA and CDR2 is FQGNSA.

This clonotype showed up many times. The rearrangement joins TRBV5-1 to TRBJ2-7, with 7 positions matching TRBD2. Per germline, CDR1 SGHRS and CDR2 YFSETQ. The CDR3 length is 14 residues. The V and J ends lost 0 bases and 2 bases, in that order; junction bases with no gene match: 2. CDR3 protein: CASSLDGGAYEQYF. The CDR3 DNA reads TGCGCCAGCAGCTTGGATGGGGGGGCCTACGAGCAGTACTTC.

This clonotype appeared a few times. The rearrangement joins TRBV18 to TRBJ1-2; 9 bases are a match to TRBD1. The V gene's germline CDR1 is KGHSH and CDR2 LQKENI. V shed 3 bases and J 0 bases; nucleotides not matched to a gene: 8. The CDR3 has 17 amino acids. Here the CDR3 DNA reads TGTGCCAGCTCACCGACTCTACAGGGGGCGGCTAACTATGGCTACACCTTC. Translating it yields CASSPTLQGAANYGYTF. The full variable domain, its missing parts supplied by reference TRBV18 and TRBJ1-2, is NAGVMQNPRHLVRRRGQEARLRCSPMKGHSHVYWYRQLPEEGLKFMVYLQKENIIDESGMPKERFSAEFPKEGPSILRIQQVVRGDSAAYFCASSPTLQGAANYGYTFGSGTRLTVV.

This clonotype is deemed medium-sized. The chain carries TRBV2 and TRBJ1-2; TRBD1 is a possible D gene (6 bases). V lost 0 bases to trimming and J lost 8 bases, with 13 bases between them. Per the germline V gene, CDR1 is SNHLY and CDR2 is FYNNEI. This CDR3 is 14 amino acids long. In DNA, the CDR3 is TGTGCCAGCAGTGAAGCTGGCAGGGGAAGGGGCTACACCTTC. This sequence encodes CASSEAGRGRGYTF.

This clonotype was counted many times. This chain links TRBV15 with TRBJ1-4, with D perhaps matching TRBD1 (5 bases). The CDR3 loop spans 16 amino acids. Germline V lookup: CDR1 LNHNV, CDR2 YYDKDF (reference sequence). Trimming removed 5 bases from V and 8 bases from J, with 21 bases in between. CDR3 coding DNA: TGTGCCACCAGCGAAGGGAACGGGGGAATTGAAGAAAAACTGTTTTTT. Translation: CATSEGNGGIEEKLFF.

This clonotype was seen repeatedly, ten times or more. This chain joins TRBV2 and TRBJ2-7; perhaps TRBD2 as D (5 bases). Per the germline V gene, CDR1 is SNHLY and CDR2 is FYNNEI. Trimming shortened V by 7 bases and J by 3 bases, and 10 bases separated the two germline ends. The CDR3 is 12 amino acids. The CDR3 DNA follows: TGTGCCAGCACAGAGGGAAACTACGAGCAGTACTTC. Its protein product is CASTEGNYEQYF.

The rearrangement uses TRBV7-3 and TRBJ1-1; D is unclear. Trimming pared 8 bases from V and 0 bases from J, leaving 13 bases between. CDR3 size: 14 residues. Germline V gene data show CDR1 as SGHTA and CDR2 as FQGTGA. CDR3 loop: CASRADSMNTEAFF. CDR3 coding DNA: TGTGCCAGCCGGGCAGATTCAATGAACACTGAAGCTTTCTTT.

This clonotype was seen only a few times. This rearrangement joins TRBV29-1 to TRBJ2-1; a possible D gene is TRBD1 (5 bases). The CDR3 consists of 13 residues. Trimming left V 7 bases short and J 4 bases short, with 14 bases between. Germline V gene data show CDR1 as SQVTM and CDR2 as ANQGSEA. The CDR3 bases are TGCAGCGCCGACAGAGAGAGGTACAATGAGCAGTTCTTC. Translated, it gives CSADRERYNEQFF.